Following are 9 T cell receptor beta chains from one sample sequenced in a study of T cells in Graves' hyperthyroidism and ophthalmopathy. The TCR beta CDR3 regions underwent amplification using RNA transcripts as the source. A set of HTBI primers served as the primers for a first-round RT-PCR of the TCR CDR3. Each CDR3 protein is one row after TCRdb ran MiXCR on the multiplex PCR reads. The data show about 480,000 distinct CDR3 sequences, with 22% seen just once and approximately 49% held by the top ten. The sequenced material came from blood. These receptors all stem from a woman aged 65 to 85 with Graves' ophthalmopathy.

V and J are TRBV5-1 and TRBJ2-5; no reliable D call. This CDR3 region has 14 residues. From germline, CDR1 is SGHRS and CDR2 YFSETQ. Trimming took off 3 bases at V and 2 bases at J, with 11 bases between the two ends. CDR3 in DNA: TGCGCCAGCAGCTGGACGGCTCGGCAAGAGACCCAGTACTTC. This encodes CASSWTARQETQYF.

This clonotype occurred many times. The J gene is TRBJ2-5, the V gene TRBV7-9; a possible D gene is TRBD2 (6 bases). Trimming removed 5 bases from V and 4 bases from J, with 14 bases in between. The CDR3 has 14 amino acids. Germline V lookup: CDR1 SEHNR, CDR2 FQNEAQ (reference sequence). The CDR3: CASSQAAGRETQYF. CDR3 nucleotides: TGTGCCAGCAGCCAAGCGGCGGGACGAGAGACCCAGTACTTC.

This clonotype was detected many times. The chain couples TRBV10-3 to TRBJ1-1; D is perhaps TRBD1 (5 bases). Germline V gene sequence: CDR1 ENHRY, CDR2 SYGVKD. Trimming cost V 8 bases and J 4 bases, with 11 bases left between them. The CDR3 is 12 residues long. The CDR3 here is CAIGGHPTEAFF. In DNA form, the CDR3 reads TGTGCCATCGGCGGACATCCCACTGAAGCTTTCTTT.

The chain joins TRBV30 to TRBJ2-7; unclear D gene. The CDR3 is 13 amino acids. V lost 2 bases and J 3 bases, leaving 11 bases between the germline ends. Germline V lookup: CDR1 GTSNPN, CDR2 SVGIG (reference sequence). The chain's CDR3 is CAWSRAVLYEQYF. CDR3 sequence (DNA): TGTGCCTGGAGTAGGGCAGTCCTCTACGAGCAGTACTTC.

This chain joins TRBV5-8 and TRBJ2-1, with TRBD2 matching over 11 bases. V lost 3 bases, J lost 9 bases, and 8 bases stayed unmatched. This CDR3 has 15 residues. Looked up from germline, CDR1 is SGHTS and CDR2 is YDEGEE. CDR3 sequence (DNA): TGTGCCAGCAGCTCTTTACTAGCGGGAGTTTCTGAGCAGTTCTTC. It translates to CASSSLLAGVSEQFF.

The V call is TRBV6-6, the J call TRBJ1-5; TRBD1 is a possible D gene (5 bases). From germline, CDR1 is MNHNY and CDR2 SVGAGI (reference sequence). This CDR3 contains 15 residues. V lost 0 bases and J 6 bases, leaving 12 bases between the germline ends. The CDR3 coding sequence is TGTGCCAGCAGTTACTCTTGGGGGATGGGTCAGCCCCAGCATTTT. This codes for CASSYSWGMGQPQHF.

This sequence joins TRBV12-3 or TRBV12-4 and TRBJ2-1; D perhaps matches TRBD2 (5 bases). Deletions cut 8 bases from V and 6 bases from J, with 8 bases between. The length of the CDR3 is 11 residues. Written as DNA, the CDR3 is TGTGCCAGCGGGAGAACCAATGAGCAGTTCTTC. Translating gives CASGRTNEQFF.

The sample holds one count of this clonotype. V usage is TRBV5-1 and J usage is TRBJ2-7; 8 bases agree with TRBD1. V trimming: 0 bases; J trimming: 2 bases; junction bases outside the gene matches: 1. The CDR3 has 14 residues. Germline loops: CDR1 SGHRS, CDR2 YFSETQ. DNA for the CDR3: TGCGCCAGCAGCTTGGGGGGACAGGCCTACGAGCAGTACTTC. Translated: CASSLGGQAYEQYF.

The sample holds a few counts of this clonotype. The rearrangement joins TRBV5-1 to TRBJ1-1; D perhaps matches TRBD1 (5 bases). The V end lost 0 bases, the J end lost 3 bases, and 15 bases lay between the germline ends. The length of the CDR3 is 16 residues. Germline V gives CDR1 SGHRS, CDR2 YFSETQ. The CDR3, as DNA: TGCGCCAGCAGCTTGGGATGGGGGGGGAGTGACACTGAAGCTTTCTTT. Amino acid sequence: CASSLGWGGSDTEAFF. Full variable domain (rest looked up from reference TRBV5-1 and TRBJ1-1): KAGVTQTPRYLIKTRGQQVTLSCSPISGHRSVSWYQQTPGQGLQFLFEYFSETQRNKGNFPGRFSGRQFSNSRSEMNVSTLELGDSALYLCASSLGWGGSDTEAFFGQGTRLTVV.